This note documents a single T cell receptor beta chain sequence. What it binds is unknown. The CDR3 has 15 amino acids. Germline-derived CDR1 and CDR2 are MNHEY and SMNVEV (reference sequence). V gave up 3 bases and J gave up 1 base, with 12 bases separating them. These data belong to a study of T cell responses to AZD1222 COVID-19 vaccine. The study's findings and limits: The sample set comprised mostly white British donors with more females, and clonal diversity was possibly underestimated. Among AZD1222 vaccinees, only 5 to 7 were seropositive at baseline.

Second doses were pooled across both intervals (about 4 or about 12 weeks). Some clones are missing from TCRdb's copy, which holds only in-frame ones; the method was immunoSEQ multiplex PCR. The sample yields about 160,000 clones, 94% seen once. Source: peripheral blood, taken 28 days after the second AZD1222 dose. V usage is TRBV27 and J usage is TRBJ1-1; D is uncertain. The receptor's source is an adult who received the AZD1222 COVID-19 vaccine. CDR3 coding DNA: TGTGCCAGCAGTTTTGCTTTAGAGGAGAACACTGAAGCTTTCTTT. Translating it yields CASSFALEENTEAFF.